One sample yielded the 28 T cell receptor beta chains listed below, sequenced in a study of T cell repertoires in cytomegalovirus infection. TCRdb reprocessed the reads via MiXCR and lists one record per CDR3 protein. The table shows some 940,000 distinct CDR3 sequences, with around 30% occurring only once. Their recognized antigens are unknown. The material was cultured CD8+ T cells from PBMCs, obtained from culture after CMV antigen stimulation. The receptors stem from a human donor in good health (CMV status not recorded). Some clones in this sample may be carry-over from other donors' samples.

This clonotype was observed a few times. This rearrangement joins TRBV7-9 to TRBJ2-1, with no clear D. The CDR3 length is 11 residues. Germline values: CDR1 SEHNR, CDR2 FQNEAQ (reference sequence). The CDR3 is CAWYSYNEQFF. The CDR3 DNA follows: TGTGCTTGGTACTCCTACAATGAGCAGTTCTTC.

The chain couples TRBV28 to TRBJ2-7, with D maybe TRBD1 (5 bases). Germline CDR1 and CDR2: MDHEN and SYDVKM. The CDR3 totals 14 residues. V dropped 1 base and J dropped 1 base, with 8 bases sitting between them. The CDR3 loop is CASSLSGWSYEQYV. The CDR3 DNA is TGTGCCAGCAGTTTATCAGGGTGGTCCTACGAGCAGTACGTC.

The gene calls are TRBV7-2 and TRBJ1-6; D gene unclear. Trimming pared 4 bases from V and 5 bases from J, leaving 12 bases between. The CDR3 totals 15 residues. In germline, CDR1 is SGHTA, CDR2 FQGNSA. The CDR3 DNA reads TGTGCCAGCAGCTCCCGGGTATCCGATAATTCACCCCTCCACTTT. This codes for CASSSRVSDNSPLHF.

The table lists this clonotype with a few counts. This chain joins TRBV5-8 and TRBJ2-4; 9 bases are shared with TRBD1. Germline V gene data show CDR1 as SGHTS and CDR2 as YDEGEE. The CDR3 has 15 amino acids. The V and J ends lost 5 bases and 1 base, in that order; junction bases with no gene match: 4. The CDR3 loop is CASRWTGDAKNIQYF. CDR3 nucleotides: TGTGCCAGCAGGTGGACAGGGGATGCCAAAAACATTCAGTACTTC. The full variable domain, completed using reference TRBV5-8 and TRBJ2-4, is EAGVTQSPTHLIKTRGQQATLRCSPISGHTSVYWYQQALGLGLQFLLWYDEGEERNRGNFPPRFSGRQFPNYSSELNVNALELEDSALYLCASRWTGDAKNIQYFGAGTRLSVL.

The CDR3 DNA sequence: TGCGCCAGCAGCTTTCTAGCGGGGGGGTCCAGGGAGACCCAGTACTTC. Its translation: CASSFLAGGSRETQYF. The chain has TRBV5-1 and TRBJ2-5; 12 bases fit TRBD2. This CDR3 comprises 16 residues. Germline V gives CDR1 SGHRS, CDR2 YFSETQ. The V and J ends lost 2 bases and 5 bases, in that order; junction bases with no gene match: 7.

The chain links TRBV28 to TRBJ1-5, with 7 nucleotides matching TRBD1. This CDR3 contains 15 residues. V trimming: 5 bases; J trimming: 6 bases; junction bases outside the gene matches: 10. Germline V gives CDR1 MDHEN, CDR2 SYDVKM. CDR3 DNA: TGTGCCAGCAGTACCCACAGGGGCCTAGGTCAGCCCCAGCATTTT. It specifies CASSTHRGLGQPQHF.

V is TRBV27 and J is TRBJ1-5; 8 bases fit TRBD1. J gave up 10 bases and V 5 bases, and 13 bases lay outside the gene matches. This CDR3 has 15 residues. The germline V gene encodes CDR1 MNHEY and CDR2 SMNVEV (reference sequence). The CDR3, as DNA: TGTGCCAGCAGTCCAGGGACAGGCGACAAACTTCCCCAGCATTTT. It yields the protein CASSPGTGDKLPQHF.

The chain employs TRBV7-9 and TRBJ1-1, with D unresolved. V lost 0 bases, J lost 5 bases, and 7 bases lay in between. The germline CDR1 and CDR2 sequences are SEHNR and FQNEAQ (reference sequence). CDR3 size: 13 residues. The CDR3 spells CASSLAVKTEAFF. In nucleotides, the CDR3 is TGTGCCAGCAGCTTAGCCGTAAAGACTGAAGCTTTCTTT.

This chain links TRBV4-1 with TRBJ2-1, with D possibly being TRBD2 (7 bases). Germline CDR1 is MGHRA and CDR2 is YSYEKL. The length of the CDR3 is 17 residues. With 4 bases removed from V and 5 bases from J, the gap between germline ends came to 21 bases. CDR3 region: CASSRLRKGGGDNEQFF. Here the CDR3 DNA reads TGCGCCAGCAGCCGACTCCGAAAGGGGGGGGGGGACAATGAGCAGTTCTTC.

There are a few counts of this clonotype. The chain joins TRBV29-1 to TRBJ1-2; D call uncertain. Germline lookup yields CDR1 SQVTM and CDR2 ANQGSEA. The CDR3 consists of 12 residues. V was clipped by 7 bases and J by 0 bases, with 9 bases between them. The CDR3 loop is CSAQRSNYGYTF. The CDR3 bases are TGCAGCGCCCAGAGATCTAACTATGGCTACACCTTC.

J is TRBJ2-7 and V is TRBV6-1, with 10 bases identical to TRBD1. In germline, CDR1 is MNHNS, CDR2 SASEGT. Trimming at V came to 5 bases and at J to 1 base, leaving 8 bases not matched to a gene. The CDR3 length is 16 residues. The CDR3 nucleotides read TGTGCCAGCAGTCCTCGGACAGGGGGTATTTCCTACGAGCAGTACTTC. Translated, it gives CASSPRTGGISYEQYF.

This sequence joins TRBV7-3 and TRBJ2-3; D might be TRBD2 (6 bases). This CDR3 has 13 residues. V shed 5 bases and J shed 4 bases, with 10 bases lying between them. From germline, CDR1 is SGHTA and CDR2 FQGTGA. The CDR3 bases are TGTGCCAGCAGCGTGGGGACTTCAGATACGCAGTATTTT. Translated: CASSVGTSDTQYF.

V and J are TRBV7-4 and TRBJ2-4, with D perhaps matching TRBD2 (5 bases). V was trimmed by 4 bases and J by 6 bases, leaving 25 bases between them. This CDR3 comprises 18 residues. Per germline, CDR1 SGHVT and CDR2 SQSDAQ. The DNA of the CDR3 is TGTGCCAGCAGCTCCACCCTCCCCGGACTTACCCCCTTAAACATTCAGTACTTC. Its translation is CASSSTLPGLTPLNIQYF. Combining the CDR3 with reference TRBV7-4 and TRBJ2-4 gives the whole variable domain GAGVSQSPRYKVAKRGRDVALRCDSISGHVTLYWYRQTLGQGSEVLTYSQSDAQRDKSGRPSGRFSAERPERSVSTLKIQRTEQGDSAVYLCASSSTLPGLTPLNIQYFGAGTRLSVL.

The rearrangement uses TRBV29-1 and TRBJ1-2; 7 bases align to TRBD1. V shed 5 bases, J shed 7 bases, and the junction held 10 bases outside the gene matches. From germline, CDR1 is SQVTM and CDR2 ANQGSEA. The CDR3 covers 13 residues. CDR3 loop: CSVPAGGSIGYTF. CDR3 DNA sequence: TGCAGCGTTCCGGCAGGGGGATCTATTGGCTACACCTTC.

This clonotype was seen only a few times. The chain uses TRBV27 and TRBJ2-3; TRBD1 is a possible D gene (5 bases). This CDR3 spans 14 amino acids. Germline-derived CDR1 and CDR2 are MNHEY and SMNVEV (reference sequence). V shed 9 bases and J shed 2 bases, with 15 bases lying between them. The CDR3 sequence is CASRRGGFTDTQYF. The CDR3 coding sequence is TGTGCCAGTAGAAGGGGCGGATTCACAGATACGCAGTATTTT.

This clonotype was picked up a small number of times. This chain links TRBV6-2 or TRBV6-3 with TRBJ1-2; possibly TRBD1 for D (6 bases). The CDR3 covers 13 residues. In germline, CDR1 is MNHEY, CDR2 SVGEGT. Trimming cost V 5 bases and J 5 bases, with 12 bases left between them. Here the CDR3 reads CASSHDRTYGYTF. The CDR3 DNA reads TGTGCCAGCAGTCACGACAGGACGTATGGCTACACCTTC.

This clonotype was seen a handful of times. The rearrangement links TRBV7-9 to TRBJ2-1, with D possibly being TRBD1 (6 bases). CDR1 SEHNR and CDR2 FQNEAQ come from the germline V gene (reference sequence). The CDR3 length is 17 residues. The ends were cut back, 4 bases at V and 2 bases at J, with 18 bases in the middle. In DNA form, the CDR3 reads TGTGCCAGCAGCTCCACAGGGATCTTAAACGCCTACAATGAGCAGTTCTTC. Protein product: CASSSTGILNAYNEQFF.

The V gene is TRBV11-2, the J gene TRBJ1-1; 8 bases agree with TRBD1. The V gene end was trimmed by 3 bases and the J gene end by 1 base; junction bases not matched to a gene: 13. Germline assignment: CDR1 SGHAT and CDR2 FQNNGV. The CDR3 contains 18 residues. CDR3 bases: TGTGCCAGCAGCTTCCCAAACCACTTGACAGGGGAGAACACTGAAGCTTTCTTT. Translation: CASSFPNHLTGENTEAFF.

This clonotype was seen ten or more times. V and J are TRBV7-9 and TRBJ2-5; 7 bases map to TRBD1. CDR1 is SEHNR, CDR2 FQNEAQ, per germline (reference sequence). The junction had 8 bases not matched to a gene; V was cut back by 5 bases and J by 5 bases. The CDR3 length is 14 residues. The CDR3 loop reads CASSPETGSETQYF. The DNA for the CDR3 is TGTGCCAGCAGCCCAGAGACAGGGTCGGAGACCCAGTACTTC.

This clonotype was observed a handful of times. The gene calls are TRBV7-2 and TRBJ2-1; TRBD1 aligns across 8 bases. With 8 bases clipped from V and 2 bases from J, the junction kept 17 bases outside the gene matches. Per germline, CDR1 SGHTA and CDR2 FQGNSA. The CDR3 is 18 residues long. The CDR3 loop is CASQPSGRGLQTYNEQFF. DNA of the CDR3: TGTGCCAGCCAGCCGTCGGGCAGGGGGCTTCAAACCTACAATGAGCAGTTCTTC.

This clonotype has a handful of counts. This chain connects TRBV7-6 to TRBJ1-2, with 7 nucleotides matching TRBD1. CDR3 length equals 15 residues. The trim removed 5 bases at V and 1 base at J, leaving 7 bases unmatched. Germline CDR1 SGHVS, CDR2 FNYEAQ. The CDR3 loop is CASSPRDSNNYGYTF. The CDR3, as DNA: TGTGCCAGCAGCCCTAGGGACAGCAATAACTATGGCTACACCTTC.

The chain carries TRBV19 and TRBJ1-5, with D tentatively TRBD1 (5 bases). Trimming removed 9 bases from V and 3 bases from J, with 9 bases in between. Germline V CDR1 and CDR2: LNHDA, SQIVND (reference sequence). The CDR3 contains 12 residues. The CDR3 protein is CASRVDNQPQHF. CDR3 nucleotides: TGTGCCAGCAGGGTGGACAATCAGCCCCAGCATTTT. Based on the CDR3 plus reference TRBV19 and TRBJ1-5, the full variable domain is DGGITQSPKYLFRKEGQNVTLSCEQNLNHDAMYWYRQDPGQGLRLIYYSQIVNDFQKGDIAEGYSVSREKKESFPLTVTSAQKNPTAFYLCASRVDNQPQHFGDGTRLSIL.

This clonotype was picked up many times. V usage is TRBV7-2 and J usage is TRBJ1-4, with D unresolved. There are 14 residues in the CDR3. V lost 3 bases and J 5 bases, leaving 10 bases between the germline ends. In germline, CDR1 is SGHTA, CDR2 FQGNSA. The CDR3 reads CASSFGQKNEKLFF. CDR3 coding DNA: TGTGCCAGCAGCTTCGGGCAGAAAAATGAAAAACTGTTTTTT.

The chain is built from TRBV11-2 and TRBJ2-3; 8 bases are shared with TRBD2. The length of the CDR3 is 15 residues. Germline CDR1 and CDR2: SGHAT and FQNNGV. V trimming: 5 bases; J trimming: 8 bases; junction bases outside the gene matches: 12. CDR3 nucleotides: TGTGCCAGCAGCCCCTACGGGGGGGCGGGGAGTACGCAGTATTTT. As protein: CASSPYGGAGSTQYF.

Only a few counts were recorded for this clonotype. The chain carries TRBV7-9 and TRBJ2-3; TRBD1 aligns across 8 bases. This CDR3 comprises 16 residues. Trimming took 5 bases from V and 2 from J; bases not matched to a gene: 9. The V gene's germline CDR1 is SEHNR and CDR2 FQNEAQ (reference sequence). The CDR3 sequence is CASSLQGAMITDTQYF. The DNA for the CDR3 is TGTGCCAGCAGCCTCCAGGGGGCGATGATCACAGATACGCAGTATTTT.

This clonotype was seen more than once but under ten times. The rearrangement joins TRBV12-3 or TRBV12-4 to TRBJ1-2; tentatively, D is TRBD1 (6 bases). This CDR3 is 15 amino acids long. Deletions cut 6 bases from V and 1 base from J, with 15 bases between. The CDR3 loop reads CASSSRGASNYGYTF. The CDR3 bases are TGTGCCAGCAGCTCAAGGGGGGCAAGTAACTATGGCTACACCTTC.

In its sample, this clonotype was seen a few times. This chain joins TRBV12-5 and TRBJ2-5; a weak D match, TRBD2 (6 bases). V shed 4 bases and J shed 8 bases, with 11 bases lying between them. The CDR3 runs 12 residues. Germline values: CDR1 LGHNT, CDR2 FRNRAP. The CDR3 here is CASGSQEGTQYF. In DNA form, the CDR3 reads TGTGCTAGTGGTTCCCAGGAGGGAACCCAGTACTTC.

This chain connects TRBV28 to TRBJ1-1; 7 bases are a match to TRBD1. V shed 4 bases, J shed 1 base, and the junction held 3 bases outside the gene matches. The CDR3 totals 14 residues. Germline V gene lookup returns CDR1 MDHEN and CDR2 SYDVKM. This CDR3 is CASSSNRGNTEAFF. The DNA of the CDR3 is TGTGCCAGCAGTTCAAACAGGGGGAACACTGAAGCTTTCTTT.